This paragraph reports one T cell receptor (beta chain). The antigen remains undetermined. This CDR3 is 13 amino acids long. Germline V CDR1 and CDR2: SNHLY, FYNNEI. The germline V and J ends were trimmed by 4 bases and 6 bases, with 13 bases remaining between them. TCRdb called the RT-PCR reads again in MiXCR, with one record for every CDR3 protein. The profile shows around 490,000 distinct CDR3 sequences, less than 10% of them singletons. The data derive from a study of response to subunit inactivated influenza vaccine. Overall study findings and caveats: There was a suggestion from the authors that each seasonal influenza vaccination recruits few new T cells.

The TCR sequence derives from a man between 45 and 75 years old who received an inactivated influenza vaccine. Sequencing was performed on PBMCs from blood, taken around 25 months after vaccination. The J gene is TRBJ2-7, the V gene TRBV2; D might be TRBD1 or TRBD2, each matching 5 bases. The DNA of the CDR3 is TGTGCCAGCAGTGCAGGGAGAATCAGCGAGCAGTACTTC. This gives the protein CASSAGRISEQYF.